Below, one TCR beta chain is given with its context. This entry comes from a study of T cell clones after liver transplantation. Background on the study: In this trial, immunosuppression withdrawal was attempted within 2 years of liver transplant. Samples came pre-transplant, pre-randomization before withdrawal, and post-randomization after withdrawal ended.

Assay: immunoSEQ multiplex PCR; the TCRdb copy retains only in-frame clones and omits some. In the table there are around 51,000 clones, roughly nine tenths of which are singletons. This TCR was sampled from a human patient who received a liver transplant. The T cells may come from the graft donor. The sequences come from CD8+ T cells from blood, collected 12 months after liver transplant.

CDR3 nucleotides: TGCGCCAGCAGTTCCCTGACAGGGGTCACAGATACGCAGTATTTT. Translation gives CASSSLTGVTDTQYF. V gene TRBV5-1 combines with J gene TRBJ2-3; 8 nucleotides line up with TRBD1. CDR1 is SGHRS, CDR2 YFSETQ, per germline. The V and J ends lost 5 bases and 2 bases, in that order; junction bases with no gene match: 7. This CDR3 has 15 residues.